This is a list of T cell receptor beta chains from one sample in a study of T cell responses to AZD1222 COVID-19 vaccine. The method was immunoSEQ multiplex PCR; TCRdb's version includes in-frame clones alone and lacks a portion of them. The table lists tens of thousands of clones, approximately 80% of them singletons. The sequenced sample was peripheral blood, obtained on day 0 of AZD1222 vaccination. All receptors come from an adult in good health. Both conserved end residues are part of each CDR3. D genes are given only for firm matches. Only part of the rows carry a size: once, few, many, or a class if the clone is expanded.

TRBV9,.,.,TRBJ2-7,TGTGCCAGCAGCGTAGGCTCGGAGGCCTACGAGCAGTACTTC,CASSVGSEAYEQYF
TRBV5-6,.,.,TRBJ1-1,TGTGCCAGCAGCTTGGGGAATGAAGCTTTCTTT,CASSLGNEAFF
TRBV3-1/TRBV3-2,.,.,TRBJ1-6,TGTGCCAGCACCGATCCGGGATCACCCCTCCACTTT,CASTDPGSPLHF
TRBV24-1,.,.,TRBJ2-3,TGTGCCACCAGTTCGGGGGAAGGACGCACAGATACGCAGTATTTT,CATSSGEGRTDTQYF
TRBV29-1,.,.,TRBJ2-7,TGCAGCGTTGTTGGTAGCTACGAGCAGTACTTC,CSVVGSYEQYF
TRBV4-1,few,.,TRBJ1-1,TGCGCCAGCAGCCCAACTACCGGGACGGTGAACACTGAAGCTTTCTTT,CASSPTTGTVNTEAFF
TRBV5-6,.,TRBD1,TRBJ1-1,TGTGCCAGCAGCAGGGACAGTGCCCGTGAAGCTTTCTTT,CASSRDSAREAFF
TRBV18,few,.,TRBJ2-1,TGTGCCAGCTCACCACCGACATTATCCTACAATGAGCAGTTCTTC,CASSPPTLSYNEQFF
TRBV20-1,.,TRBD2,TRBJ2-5,TGCAGTGCTAGTAGCGGGGGGGCCGATGAGACCCAGTACTTC,CSASSGGADETQYF
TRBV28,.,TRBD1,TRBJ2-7,TGTGCCAGCAGTTCAACCGGGACAGGGGCCTACGAGCAGTACTTC,CASSSTGTGAYEQYF
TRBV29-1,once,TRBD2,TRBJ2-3,TGCAGCGTTGACAGGACTAGCGGAAATTCAGATACGCAGTATTTT,CSVDRTSGNSDTQYF
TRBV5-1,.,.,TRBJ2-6,TGCGCCAGCAGCTTGGGTACTGGGGCCAACGTCCTGACTTTC,CASSLGTGANVLTF
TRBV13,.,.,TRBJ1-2,TGTGCCAGCAGGGTGGGAGGGGAAAAGTATGGCTACACCTTC,CASRVGGEKYGYTF
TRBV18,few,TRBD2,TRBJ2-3,TGTGCCAGCTCCCTGGGACTAATGCCAGATACGCAGTATTTT,CASSLGLMPDTQYF
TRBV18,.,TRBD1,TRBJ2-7,TGTGCCAGCTCACCTAGACCGGGACAGGAACACGAGCAGTACTTC,CASSPRPGQEHEQYF
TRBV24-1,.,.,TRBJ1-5,TGTGCCACCAGTGATCCCCGATTTGGCAATCAGCCCCAGCATTTT,CATSDPRFGNQPQHF
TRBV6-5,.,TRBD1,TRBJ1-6,TGTGCCAGCAGGCGGGACAGCTATAATTCACCCCTCCACTTT,CASRRDSYNSPLHF
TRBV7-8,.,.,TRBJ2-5,TGTGCCAGCAGCCCCCAGACGGGGATTTTGGAGACCCAGTACTTC,CASSPQTGILETQYF
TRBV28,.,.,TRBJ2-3,TGTGCCAGCAGTTTAGGTCCCGGGACAGATACGCAGTATTTT,CASSLGPGTDTQYF
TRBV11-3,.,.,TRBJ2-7,TGTGCCAGCAGCTTAGGTAGCTCCTACGAGCAGTACTTC,CASSLGSSYEQYF
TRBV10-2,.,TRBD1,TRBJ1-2,TGCGCCAGCAGTGAGTTCCGGACAGGGGGCCCCTATGGCTACACCTTC,CASSEFRTGGPYGYTF
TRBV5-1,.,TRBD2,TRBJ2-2,TGCGCCAGCAGCCCCGGACTAGCGGGGGGGGCCGGGGAGCTGTTTTTT,CASSPGLAGGAGELFF
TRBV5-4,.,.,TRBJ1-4,TGTGCCAGCAGCTTGGAACGGGGTGAAAAACTGTTTTTT,CASSLERGEKLFF
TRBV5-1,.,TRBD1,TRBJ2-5,TGCGCCAGCAGCTTGAGGACAGGGCCAGGGACCCAGTACTTC,CASSLRTGPGTQYF
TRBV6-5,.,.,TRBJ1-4,TGTGCCAGCAGAGCCGGGACGGAGAATGAAAAACTGTTTTTT,CASRAGTENEKLFF
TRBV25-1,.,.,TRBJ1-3,TGTGCCAGCAGTGAATCAGGGCTCACCATATATTTT,CASSESGLTIYF
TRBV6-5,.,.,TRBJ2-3,TGTGCCAGCAGTTACTTCGCGGGCACAGATACGCAGTATTTT,CASSYFAGTDTQYF
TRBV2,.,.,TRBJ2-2,TGTGCCAGCAGTGTAAAGCGGCGGAACACCGGGGAGCTGTTTTTT,CASSVKRRNTGELFF
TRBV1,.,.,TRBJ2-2,TGCACCAGCAGCCACCCTGGGGTAGAGGGCCGTTTCGGGGAGCTGTTTTTT,CTSSHPGVEGRFGELFF
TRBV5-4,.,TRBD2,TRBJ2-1,TGTGCCAGCAGCTCCCCCATGGCGGGAGAAGGCAATGAGCAGTTCTTC,CASSSPMAGEGNEQFF
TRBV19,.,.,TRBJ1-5,TGTGCCAGTAGTCGAGACTATAGCAATCAGCCCCAGCATTTT,CASSRDYSNQPQHF
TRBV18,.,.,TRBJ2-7,TGTGCCAGTTCCGGGCGGTCCTACGAGCAGTACTTC,CASSGRSYEQYF
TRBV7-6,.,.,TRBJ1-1,TGTGCCAGCAGCGAGGGACACGGGGGGAACACTGAAGCTTTCTTT,CASSEGHGGNTEAFF
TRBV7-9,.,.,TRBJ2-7,TGTGCCAGCAGCCTCCCTACCAAGGGCTACGAGCAGTACTTC,CASSLPTKGYEQYF
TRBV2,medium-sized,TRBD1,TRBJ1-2,TGTGCCAGCAGCGTAACCGGGACAGGGGGCGGCTACACCTTC,CASSVTGTGGGYTF
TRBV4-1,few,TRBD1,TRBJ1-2,TGCGCCAGCAGCCAGGGAGGGGGCGCGTATGGCTACACCTTC,CASSQGGGAYGYTF
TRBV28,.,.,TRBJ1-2,TGTGCCAGCTGGAGGGGGGGCTATGGCTACACCTTC,CASWRGGYGYTF
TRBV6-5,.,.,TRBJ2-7,TGTGCCAGCAGTTACTCTGGGTACTCTAGCTCCTACGAGCAGTACTTC,CASSYSGYSSSYEQYF
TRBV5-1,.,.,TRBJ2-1,TGCGCCAGCAGATTAGGGCCCTCCTCCAATGAGCAGTTCTTC,CASRLGPSSNEQFF
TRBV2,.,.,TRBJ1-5,TGTGCCAGCATCCGGGACGGGTCCTTTCAGCCCCAGCATTTT,CASIRDGSFQPQHF
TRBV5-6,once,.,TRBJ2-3,TGTGCCAGCAGCCACCCCGGGGATGGGGCAGATACGCAGTATTTT,CASSHPGDGADTQYF
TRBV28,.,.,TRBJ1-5,TGTGCCAGCAGTTTATTCGGCAGGGGAAGCAATCAGCCCCAGCATTTT,CASSLFGRGSNQPQHF